This passage covers 24 T cell receptor beta chains from one sample sequenced in a study of neurological immune-mediated disorders. MiXCR, run by TCRdb on the 5' RACE reads, gives a single entry per CDR3 protein. The table has about 79,000 distinct CDR3 sequences, 13% to 15% seen once. Sample: PBMCs. Source of these receptors: a woman aged 45 to 65 in good health.

This clonotype came up many times. The chain carries TRBV12-3 or TRBV12-4 and TRBJ2-5; tentative D call: TRBD2 (6 bases). Trimming took 2 bases from V and 9 from J, leaving 13 bases between them. The CDR3 has 13 amino acids. CDR3 loop: CASSLRDSLSQYF. For the CDR3, the DNA is TGTGCCAGCAGTTTAAGGGACTCCCTATCCCAGTACTTC.

At least ten counts were recorded for this clonotype. J is TRBJ2-2 and V is TRBV28; a possible D gene is TRBD2 (5 bases). Trimming removed 6 bases at V and 2 bases at J, with 13 bases between. From germline, CDR1 is MDHEN and CDR2 SYDVKM. The length of the CDR3 is 15 residues. Here the CDR3 DNA reads TGTGCCAGCAGGGCAGTCGGGGTAAACACCGGGGAGCTGTTTTTT. Its protein product is CASRAVGVNTGELFF.

Comments on this clonotype: A read error is possible here, since a much larger clone lies one base away. This chain connects TRBV6-5 to TRBJ2-7, with 7 bases lining up with TRBD1. The CDR3 runs 14 residues. In germline, CDR1 is MNHEY, CDR2 SVGAGI. This CDR3 is CVSSYSTGRNEQYF. CDR3 DNA sequence: TGTGTCAGCAGTTACTCGACAGGGCGTAACGAGCAGTACTTC.

This clonotype came up a few times. V is TRBV24-1 and J is TRBJ2-2; D is unresolved. V lost 3 bases and J 3 bases, leaving 10 bases between the germline ends. Germline values: CDR1 KGHDR, CDR2 SFDVKD. The CDR3 is 15 residues long. The CDR3 region is CATSDITTDTGELFF. The DNA for the CDR3 is TGTGCCACCAGTGATATAACAACAGACACCGGGGAGCTGTTTTTT.

This clonotype was counted at least ten times. The J gene is TRBJ1-3, the V gene TRBV12-3 or TRBV12-4; D unclear. V was clipped by 3 bases and J by 0 bases, with 3 bases between them. The CDR3 runs 13 residues. Written as DNA, the CDR3 is TGTGCCAGCAGTTTTAACTCTGGAAACACCATATATTTT. Amino acid sequence: CASSFNSGNTIYF.

This clonotype occurred many times. The chain couples TRBV7-9 to TRBJ2-7, with 7 bases that match TRBD2. The V and J ends lost 5 bases and 5 bases, in that order; junction bases with no gene match: 6. The CDR3 has 13 residues. Germline V gene lookup returns CDR1 SEHNR and CDR2 FQNEAQ (reference sequence). CDR3 sequence reads: CASSLRTRNEQYF. The CDR3, as DNA: TGTGCCAGCAGCCTCCGGACTAGGAACGAGCAGTACTTC.

Ten or more counts support this clonotype. This chain links TRBV20-1 with TRBJ1-1; D not resolved. V shed 4 bases and J shed 1 base, with 13 bases lying between them. This CDR3 is 14 amino acids long. The germline V gene has CDR1 DFQATT and CDR2 SNEGSKA (reference sequence). The DNA for the CDR3 is TGCAGTGCTATAAAACAACCCGAGAACACTGAAGCTTTCTTT. Its translation is CSAIKQPENTEAFF.

Many counts were recorded for this clonotype. The chain recombines TRBV5-1 with TRBJ2-3; D may be TRBD2 (6 bases). Germline V gene lookup returns CDR1 SGHRS and CDR2 YFSETQ. The CDR3 is made up of 16 amino acids. V lost 2 bases and J lost 1, with 14 bases in between. DNA of the CDR3: TGCGCCAGCAGCTTCGGAACTAGCTTTGGCACAGATACGCAGTATTTT. It is translated as CASSFGTSFGTDTQYF.

This clonotype has ten or more counts. The V gene is TRBV15, the J gene TRBJ2-1, with 9 bases that match TRBD2. V lost 0 bases to trimming and J lost 1 base; unmatched junction nucleotides: 10. The CDR3 extends over 19 amino acids. Germline V gives CDR1 LNHNV, CDR2 YYDKDF (reference sequence). DNA of the CDR3: TGTGCCACCAGCAGAGATGCGGGGGGGCCTGTAGGGTCCTACAATGAGCAGTTCTTC. This translates into CATSRDAGGPVGSYNEQFF.

The chain recombines TRBV12-3 or TRBV12-4 with TRBJ2-1, with 10 bases lining up with TRBD2. The trim removed 5 bases at V and 5 bases at J, leaving 9 bases unmatched. The length of the CDR3 is 16 residues. This CDR3 is CASSPSGLAVDNEQFF. The DNA of the CDR3 is TGTGCCAGCAGTCCATCAGGACTAGCGGTGGACAATGAGCAGTTCTTC.

The sample holds many counts of this clonotype. The chain recombines TRBV20-1 with TRBJ2-5; weak D call: TRBD1 (6 bases). The CDR3 has 14 residues. From germline, CDR1 is DFQATT and CDR2 SNEGSKA (reference sequence). V was trimmed by 5 bases and J by 1 base, leaving 14 bases between them. CDR3 in DNA: TGCAGTGCTGACCCCGGGACATCCCAAGAGACCCAGTACTTC. Translating gives CSADPGTSQETQYF.

This clonotype was found many times. This sequence joins TRBV7-9 and TRBJ1-6, with a weak D call TRBD1 (6 bases). The CDR3 has 16 residues. Germline CDR1 is SEHNR and CDR2 is FQNEAQ (reference sequence). The V gene lost 7 bases and the J gene lost 3 bases, with 16 bases spanning the gap. CDR3 sequence reads: CASTLPGENYNSPLHF. Here the CDR3 DNA reads TGTGCCAGCACCCTCCCAGGGGAAAACTATAATTCACCCCTCCACTTT.

This chain connects TRBV9 to TRBJ2-3; possible D gene TRBD2, 6 bases. From germline, CDR1 is SGDLS and CDR2 YYNGEE. The CDR3 consists of 17 residues. V shed 3 bases and J shed 2 bases, with 19 bases lying between them. CDR3 sequence reads: CASSGEWGVGSTDTQYF. The CDR3, as DNA: TGTGCCAGCAGCGGAGAGTGGGGGGTAGGGTCCACAGATACGCAGTATTTT.

In this sample, this clonotype turned up many times. The chain has TRBV12-3 or TRBV12-4 and TRBJ2-5, with D tentatively TRBD2 (7 bases). CDR3 size: 17 residues. Trimming stripped 6 bases from V and 4 bases from J, with 24 bases between. The DNA of the CDR3 is TGTGCCAGCAGCCAACCCCGTGGTAGGGGGGGGTCAGAGACCCAGTACTTC. Encoded protein: CASSQPRGRGGSETQYF.

This clonotype has ten or more counts. The rearrangement links TRBV7-2 to TRBJ2-2; D gene unclear. V was trimmed by 5 bases and J by 4 bases, leaving 11 bases between them. The CDR3 length is 14 residues. Germline CDR1 SGHTA, CDR2 FQGNSA. The CDR3 nucleotides read TGTGCCAGCAGCCGTCCGCCGGGCACCGGGGAGCTGTTTTTT. Residues: CASSRPPGTGELFF.

This clonotype was detected ten times or more. This chain connects TRBV20-1 to TRBJ1-6; a possible D gene is TRBD1 (5 bases). Germline assignment: CDR1 DFQATT and CDR2 SNEGSKA (reference sequence). V was pared by 3 bases and J by 2 bases, with 14 bases between. CDR3 length: 16 residues. The CDR3, as DNA: TGCAGTGCTAGGCCGCCCGGCAGGGCCTATAATTCACCCCTCCACTTT. Amino acids: CSARPPGRAYNSPLHF.

This clonotype was seen ten or more times. The chain recombines TRBV5-4 with TRBJ2-5; 7 positions match TRBD1. The CDR3 consists of 14 residues. Trimming removed 3 bases from V and 4 bases from J; junction bases left unmatched: 6. Looked up from germline, CDR1 is SGHNT and CDR2 is YYREEE (reference sequence). DNA of the CDR3: TGTGCCAGCAGCTCCAAGGGGGCGTTAGAGACCCAGTACTTC. It codes for CASSSKGALETQYF.

A few counts support this clonotype. This sequence joins TRBV5-1 and TRBJ2-1; D gene unclear. This CDR3 is built from 16 residues. V lost 0 bases, J lost 2 bases, and 12 bases lay in between. The germline V gene encodes CDR1 SGHRS and CDR2 YFSETQ. The CDR3 DNA follows: TGCGCCAGCAGCTTGGGGGCTCGGAACCCCTACAATGAGCAGTTCTTC. Translated: CASSLGARNPYNEQFF.

In the case of this clonotype: At one boundary the junction diverges from the germline segment, which might be a read error. V usage is TRBV6-5 and J usage is TRBJ1-1; the D gene is possibly TRBD1 (6 bases). Germline CDR1 MNHEY, CDR2 SVGAGI. The CDR3 has 15 residues. CDR3 residues: CASSFGGLGVTAAFF. As DNA, the CDR3 is TGTGCCAGCTCTTTCGGGGGGCTTGGAGTCACTGCAGCTTTCTTT.

In its sample, this clonotype was seen many times. This chain joins TRBV28 and TRBJ2-5; D remains unclear. The CDR3 extends over 13 amino acids. Germline loops: CDR1 MDHEN, CDR2 SYDVKM. V was pared by 5 bases and J by 5 bases, with 12 bases between. CDR3 sequence reads: CASSPSYAETQYF. CDR3 nucleotide sequence: TGTGCCAGCAGTCCGAGTTATGCGGAGACCCAGTACTTC.

This clonotype appeared many times. The J gene is TRBJ2-1, the V gene TRBV12-3 or TRBV12-4; no reliable D call. Trimming stripped 4 bases from V and 6 bases from J, with 7 bases between. The CDR3 spans 12 residues. Here the CDR3 reads CASSSRINEQFF. In nucleotides, the CDR3 is TGTGCCAGCAGTTCCCGAATCAATGAGCAGTTCTTC.

This clonotype has a count of ten or more. This chain joins TRBV5-1 and TRBJ1-1; unclear D gene. Trimming shortened V by 3 bases and J by 2 bases, and 8 bases separated the two germline ends. Germline V CDR1 and CDR2: SGHRS, YFSETQ. CDR3 length equals 13 residues. The CDR3 region is CASSYDLNTEAFF. The CDR3 DNA sequence: TGCGCCAGCAGCTACGACCTCAACACTGAAGCTTTCTTT.

This clonotype was seen many times. The rearrangement joins TRBV15 to TRBJ2-1; D gene uncertain. CDR3 size: 13 residues. CDR1 and CDR2 from the germline V gene are LNHNV and YYDKDF (reference sequence). V was cut by 0 bases and J by 6 bases, with 6 bases left in between. CDR3 amino acids: CATSRDYGNEQFF. CDR3 DNA: TGTGCCACCAGCAGAGACTACGGCAATGAGCAGTTCTTC.

This clonotype was observed at least ten times. J is TRBJ1-5 and V is TRBV10-3, with D perhaps TRBD1 (5 bases). The germline V gene has CDR1 ENHRY and CDR2 SYGVKD. This CDR3 comprises 13 residues. The V end lost 11 bases, the J end lost 4 bases, and 15 bases lay between the germline ends. The CDR3 loop is CASRGDVNQPQHF. The CDR3 nucleotides read TGTGCCTCCCGGGGGGACGTAAATCAGCCCCAGCATTTT.